Described below is a single TCR beta chain sequence and its context. Germline and junction disagree at one end, which may indicate a read error. Here immunoSEQ multiplex PCR was the method, and the copy in TCRdb shows in-frame clones only, minus some. The data hold approximately 350,000 clones, with roughly 87% observed a single time. The data derive from a study of blood T cell repertoires in COVID-19. The recovered donors of Cohort 3 showed two negative PCRs, clearance, or symptom resolution. This receptor was identified in a woman aged 50 to 60 who had recovered from COVID-19. The sequencing sample was made of PBMCs or T cells enriched from blood (not recorded which).

The CDR3 here is CASSLYFPTVGRGRTYEQYF. CDR3 DNA sequence: TGTGCCAGCAGTTTATATTTCCCCACCGTGGGCAGGGGAAGAACCTACGAGCAGTATTTC. V usage is TRBV27 and J usage is TRBJ2-7; a weak D match, TRBD1 (6 bases). This CDR3 has 20 amino acids. Germline values: CDR1 MNHEY, CDR2 SMNVEV (reference sequence).